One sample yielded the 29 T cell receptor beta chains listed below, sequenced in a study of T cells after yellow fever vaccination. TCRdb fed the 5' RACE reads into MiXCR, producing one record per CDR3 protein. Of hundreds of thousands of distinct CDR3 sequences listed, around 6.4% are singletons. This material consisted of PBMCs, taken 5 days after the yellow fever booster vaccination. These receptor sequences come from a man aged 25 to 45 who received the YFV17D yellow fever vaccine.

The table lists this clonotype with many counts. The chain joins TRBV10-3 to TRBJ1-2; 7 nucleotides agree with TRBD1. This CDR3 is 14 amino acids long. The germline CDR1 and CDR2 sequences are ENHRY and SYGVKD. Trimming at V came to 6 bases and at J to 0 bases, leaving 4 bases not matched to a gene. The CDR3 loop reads CAIRTGTANYGYTF. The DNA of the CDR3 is TGTGCCATCAGAACCGGGACAGCTAACTATGGCTACACCTTC.

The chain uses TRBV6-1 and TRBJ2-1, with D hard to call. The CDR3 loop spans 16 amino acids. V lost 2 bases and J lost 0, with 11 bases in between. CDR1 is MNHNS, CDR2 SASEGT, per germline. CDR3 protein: CASSEHRASSYNEQFF. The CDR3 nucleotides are TGTGCCAGCAGTGAACACAGAGCGAGCTCCTACAATGAGCAGTTCTTC.

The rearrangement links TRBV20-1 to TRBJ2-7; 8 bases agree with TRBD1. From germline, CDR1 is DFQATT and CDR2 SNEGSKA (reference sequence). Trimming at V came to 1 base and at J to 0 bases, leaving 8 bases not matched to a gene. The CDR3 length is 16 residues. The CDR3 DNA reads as TGCAGTGCTAGAGCCCTAAGACAGGGGTCCTCCTACGAGCAGTACTTC. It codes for CSARALRQGSSYEQYF.

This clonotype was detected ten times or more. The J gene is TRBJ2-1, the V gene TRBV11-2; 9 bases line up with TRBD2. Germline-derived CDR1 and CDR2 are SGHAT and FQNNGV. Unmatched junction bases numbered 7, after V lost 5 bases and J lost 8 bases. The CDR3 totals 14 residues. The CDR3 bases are TGTGCCAGCAGCACAACTAGCGGGTATGATGAGCAGTTCTTC. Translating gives CASSTTSGYDEQFF.

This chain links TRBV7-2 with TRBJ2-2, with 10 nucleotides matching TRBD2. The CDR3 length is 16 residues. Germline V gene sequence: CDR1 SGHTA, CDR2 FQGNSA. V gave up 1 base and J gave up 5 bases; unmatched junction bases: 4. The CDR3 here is CASSLVLAGITGELFF. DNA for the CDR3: TGTGCCAGCAGCTTAGTACTAGCGGGAATTACCGGGGAGCTGTTTTTT.

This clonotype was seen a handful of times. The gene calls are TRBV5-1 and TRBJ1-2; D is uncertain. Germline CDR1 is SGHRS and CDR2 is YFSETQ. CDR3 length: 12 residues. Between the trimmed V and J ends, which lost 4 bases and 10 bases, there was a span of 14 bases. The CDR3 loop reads CASSPGESAYTF. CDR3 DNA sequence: TGCGCCAGCAGCCCTGGAGAATCGGCCTACACCTTC.

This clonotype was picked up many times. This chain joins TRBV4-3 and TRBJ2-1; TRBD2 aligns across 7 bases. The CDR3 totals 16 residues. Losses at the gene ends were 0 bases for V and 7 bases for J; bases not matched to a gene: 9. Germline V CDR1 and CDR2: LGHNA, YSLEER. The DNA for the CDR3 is TGCGCCAGCAGCCAAGACGAGGGCGGGAGCTGGAATGAGCAGTTCTTC. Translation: CASSQDEGGSWNEQFF.

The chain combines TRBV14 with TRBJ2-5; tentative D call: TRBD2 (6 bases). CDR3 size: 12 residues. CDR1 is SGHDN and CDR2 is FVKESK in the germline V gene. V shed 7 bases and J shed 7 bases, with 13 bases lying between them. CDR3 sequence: CASTSYGGTQYF. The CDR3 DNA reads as TGTGCCAGCACCTCGTACGGGGGGACCCAGTACTTC.

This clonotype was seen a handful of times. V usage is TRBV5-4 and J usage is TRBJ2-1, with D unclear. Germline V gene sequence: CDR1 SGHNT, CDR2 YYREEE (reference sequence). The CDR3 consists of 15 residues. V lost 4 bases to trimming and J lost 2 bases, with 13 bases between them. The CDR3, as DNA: TGTGCCAGCAGCCGCCCAGTGTCGGCCTACAATGAGCAGTTCTTC. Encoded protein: CASSRPVSAYNEQFF.

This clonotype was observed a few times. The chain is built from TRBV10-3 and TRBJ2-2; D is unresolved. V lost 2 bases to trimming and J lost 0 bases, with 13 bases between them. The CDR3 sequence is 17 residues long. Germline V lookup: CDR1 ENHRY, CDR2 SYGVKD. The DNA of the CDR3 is TGTGCCATCAGTGAGGAAGCTTGGTGGTCGAACACCGGGGAGCTGTTTTTT. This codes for CAISEEAWWSNTGELFF.

CDR3 sequence: CASTVDLETQYF. CDR3 nucleotides: TGTGCCAGCACCGTGGACTTGGAGACCCAGTACTTC. The chain links TRBV7-9 to TRBJ2-5; weak D call: TRBD2 (5 bases). Per the germline V gene, CDR1 is SEHNR and CDR2 is FQNEAQ (reference sequence). The CDR3 has 12 amino acids. V lost 7 bases and J lost 5, with 11 bases in between.

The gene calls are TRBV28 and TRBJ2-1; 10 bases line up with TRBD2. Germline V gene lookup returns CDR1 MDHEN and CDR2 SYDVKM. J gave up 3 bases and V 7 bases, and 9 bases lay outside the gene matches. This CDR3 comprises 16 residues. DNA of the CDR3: TGTGCCAGCACTCCCAGCGGGAGGGCCGGCTACAATGAGCAGTTCTTC. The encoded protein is CASTPSGRAGYNEQFF.

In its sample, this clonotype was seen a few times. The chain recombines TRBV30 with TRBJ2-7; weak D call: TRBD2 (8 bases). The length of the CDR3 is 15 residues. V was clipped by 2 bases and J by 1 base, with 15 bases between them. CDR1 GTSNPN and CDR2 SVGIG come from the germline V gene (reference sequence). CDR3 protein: CAWSRGGTVSYEQYF. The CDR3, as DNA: TGTGCCTGGAGTCGCGGGGGGACAGTTTCCTACGAGCAGTACTTC.

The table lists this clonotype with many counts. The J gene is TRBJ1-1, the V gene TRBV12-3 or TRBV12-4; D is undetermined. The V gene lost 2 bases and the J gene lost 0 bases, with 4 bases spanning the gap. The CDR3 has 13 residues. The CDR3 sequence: CASSLLLNTEAFF. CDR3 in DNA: TGTGCCAGCAGTTTACTTCTGAACACTGAAGCTTTCTTT.

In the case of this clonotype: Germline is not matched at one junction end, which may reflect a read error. The CDR3 protein is CASSGGNTEELFF. DNA for the CDR3: TGTGCCAGCTCGGGCGGGAACACCGAGGAGCTGTTTTTT. The V call is TRBV3-1, the J call TRBJ2-2, with D possibly TRBD2 on 6 matching bases. CDR1 LGHDT and CDR2 YNNKEL come from the germline V gene (reference sequence). The CDR3 consists of 13 residues.

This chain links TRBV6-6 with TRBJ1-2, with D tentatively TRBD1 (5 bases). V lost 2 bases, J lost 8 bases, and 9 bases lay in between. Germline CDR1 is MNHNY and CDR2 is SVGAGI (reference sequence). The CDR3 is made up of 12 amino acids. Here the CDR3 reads CASSYGGEGYTF. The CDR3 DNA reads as TGTGCCAGCAGTTACGGGGGGGAAGGCTACACCTTC.

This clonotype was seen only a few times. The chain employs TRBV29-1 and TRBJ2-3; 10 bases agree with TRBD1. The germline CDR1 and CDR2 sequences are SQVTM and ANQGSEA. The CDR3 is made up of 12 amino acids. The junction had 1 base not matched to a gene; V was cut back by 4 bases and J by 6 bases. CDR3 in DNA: TGCAGCGTTGGACAGGGGGCGGATACGCAGTATTTT. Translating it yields CSVGQGADTQYF.

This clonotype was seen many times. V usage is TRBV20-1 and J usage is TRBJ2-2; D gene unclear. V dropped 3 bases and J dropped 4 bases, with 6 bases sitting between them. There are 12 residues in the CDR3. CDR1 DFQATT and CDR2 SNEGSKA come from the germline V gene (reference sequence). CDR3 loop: CSARAVTGELFF. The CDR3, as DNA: TGCAGTGCTAGGGCTGTCACCGGGGAGCTGTTTTTT.

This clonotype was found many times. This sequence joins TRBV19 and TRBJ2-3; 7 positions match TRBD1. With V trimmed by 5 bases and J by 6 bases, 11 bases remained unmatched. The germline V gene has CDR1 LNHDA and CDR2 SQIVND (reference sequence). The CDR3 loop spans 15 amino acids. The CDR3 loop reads CASSSGQRSLDTQYF. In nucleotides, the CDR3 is TGTGCCAGTAGTTCGGGACAGAGGAGCTTGGATACGCAGTATTTT.

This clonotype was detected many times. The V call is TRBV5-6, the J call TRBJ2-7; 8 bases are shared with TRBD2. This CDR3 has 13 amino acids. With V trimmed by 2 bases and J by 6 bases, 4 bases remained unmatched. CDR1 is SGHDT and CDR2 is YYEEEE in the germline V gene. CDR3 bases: TGTGCCAGCAGCTTAAGCGGGAGAGGCGAGCAGTACTTC. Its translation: CASSLSGRGEQYF.

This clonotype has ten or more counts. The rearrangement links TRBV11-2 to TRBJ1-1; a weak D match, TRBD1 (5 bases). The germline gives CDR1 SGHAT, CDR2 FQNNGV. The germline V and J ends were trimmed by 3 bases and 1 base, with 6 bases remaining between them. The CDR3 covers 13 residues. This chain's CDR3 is CASSFQGNTEAFF. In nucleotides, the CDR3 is TGTGCCAGCAGCTTCCAGGGGAACACTGAAGCTTTCTTT. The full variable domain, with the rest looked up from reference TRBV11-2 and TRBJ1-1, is EAGVAQSPRYKIIEKRQSVAFWCNPISGHATLYWYQQILGQGPKLLIQFQNNGVVDDSQLPKDRFSAERLKGVDSTLKIQPAKLEDSAVYLCASSFQGNTEAFFGQGTRLTVV.

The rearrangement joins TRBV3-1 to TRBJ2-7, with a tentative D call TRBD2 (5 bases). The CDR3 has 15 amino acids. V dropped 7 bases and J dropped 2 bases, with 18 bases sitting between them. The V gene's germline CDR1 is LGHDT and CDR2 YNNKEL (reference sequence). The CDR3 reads CASTPTILEAYEQYF. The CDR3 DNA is TGTGCCAGCACCCCGACTATCCTTGAGGCCTACGAGCAGTACTTC.

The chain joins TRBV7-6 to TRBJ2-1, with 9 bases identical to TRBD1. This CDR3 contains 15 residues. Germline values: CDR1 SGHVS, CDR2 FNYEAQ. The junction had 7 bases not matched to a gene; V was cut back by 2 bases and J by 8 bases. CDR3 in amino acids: CASSLPGQGGDEQFF. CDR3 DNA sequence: TGTGCCAGCAGCTTACCGGGACAGGGTGGCGATGAGCAGTTCTTC.

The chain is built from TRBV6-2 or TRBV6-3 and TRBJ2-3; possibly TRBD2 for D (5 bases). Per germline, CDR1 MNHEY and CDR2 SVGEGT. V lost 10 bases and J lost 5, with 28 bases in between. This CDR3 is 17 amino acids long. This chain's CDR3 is CATGFPHDYRGRDTQYF. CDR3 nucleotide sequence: TGTGCCACCGGATTCCCGCATGACTATCGTGGTAGAGATACGCAGTATTTT.

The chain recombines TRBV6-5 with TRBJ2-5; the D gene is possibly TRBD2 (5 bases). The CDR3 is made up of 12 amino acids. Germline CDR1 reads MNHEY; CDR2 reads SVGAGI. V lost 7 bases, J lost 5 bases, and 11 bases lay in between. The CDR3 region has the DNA TGTGCCAGCACCGGACTGGGGGAGACCCAGTACTTC. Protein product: CASTGLGETQYF.

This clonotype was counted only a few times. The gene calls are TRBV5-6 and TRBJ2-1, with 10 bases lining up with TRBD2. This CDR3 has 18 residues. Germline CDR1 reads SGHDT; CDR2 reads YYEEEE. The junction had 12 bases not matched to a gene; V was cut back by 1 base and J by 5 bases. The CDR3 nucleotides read TGTGCCAGCAGCTTGTTTTTGGCTAGCGGGAGACTTCACAATGAGCAGTTCTTC. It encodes CASSLFLASGRLHNEQFF.

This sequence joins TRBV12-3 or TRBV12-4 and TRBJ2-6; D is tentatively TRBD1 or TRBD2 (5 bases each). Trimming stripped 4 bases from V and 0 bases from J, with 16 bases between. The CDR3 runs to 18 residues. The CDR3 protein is CASSSYGTDVSGANVLTF. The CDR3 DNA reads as TGTGCCAGCAGTTCGTATGGGACCGATGTCTCTGGGGCCAACGTCCTGACTTTC.

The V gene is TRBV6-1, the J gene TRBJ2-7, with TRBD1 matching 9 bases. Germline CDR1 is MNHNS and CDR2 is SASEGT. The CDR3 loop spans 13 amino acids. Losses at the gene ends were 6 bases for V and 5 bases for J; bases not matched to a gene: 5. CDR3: CASRGTGSDEQYF. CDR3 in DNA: TGTGCCAGCAGAGGGACAGGGTCTGACGAGCAGTACTTC.

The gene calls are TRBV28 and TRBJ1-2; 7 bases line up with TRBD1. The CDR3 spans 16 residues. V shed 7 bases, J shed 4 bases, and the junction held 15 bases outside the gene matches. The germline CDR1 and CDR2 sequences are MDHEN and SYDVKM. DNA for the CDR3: TGTGCCAGCACCGGAGACAGGGACACTCTCCTCTATGGCTACACCTTC. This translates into CASTGDRDTLLYGYTF.